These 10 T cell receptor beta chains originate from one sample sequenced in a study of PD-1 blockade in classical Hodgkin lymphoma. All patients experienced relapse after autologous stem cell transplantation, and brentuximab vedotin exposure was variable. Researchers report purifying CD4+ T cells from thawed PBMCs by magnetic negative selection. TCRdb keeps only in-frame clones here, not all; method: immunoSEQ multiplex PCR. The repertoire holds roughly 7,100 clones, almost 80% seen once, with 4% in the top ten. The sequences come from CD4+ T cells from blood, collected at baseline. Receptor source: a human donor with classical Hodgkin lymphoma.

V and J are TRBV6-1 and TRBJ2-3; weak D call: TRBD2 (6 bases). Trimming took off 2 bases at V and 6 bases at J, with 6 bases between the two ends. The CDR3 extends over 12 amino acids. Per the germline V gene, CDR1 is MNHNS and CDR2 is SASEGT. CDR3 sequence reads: CASSERGDTQYF. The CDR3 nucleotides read TGTGCCAGCAGTGAACGGGGGGATACGCAGTATTTT.

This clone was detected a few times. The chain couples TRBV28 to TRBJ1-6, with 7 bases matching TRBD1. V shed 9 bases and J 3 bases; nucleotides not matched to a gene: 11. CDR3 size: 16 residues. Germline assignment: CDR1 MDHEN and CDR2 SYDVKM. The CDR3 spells CASRRTGVYYNSPLHF. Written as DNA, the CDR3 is TGTGCCAGTCGGCGAACAGGGGTCTACTATAATTCACCCCTCCACTTT. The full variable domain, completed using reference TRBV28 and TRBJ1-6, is DVKVTQSSRYLVKRTGEKVFLECVQDMDHENMFWYRQDPGLGLRLIYFSYDVKMKEKGDIPEGYSVSREKKERFSLILESASTNQTSMYLCASRRTGVYYNSPLHFGNGTRLTVT.

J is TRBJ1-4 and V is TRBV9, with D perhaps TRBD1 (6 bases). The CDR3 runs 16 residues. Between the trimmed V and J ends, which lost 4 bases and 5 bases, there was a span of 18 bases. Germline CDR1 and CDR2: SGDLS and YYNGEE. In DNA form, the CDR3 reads TGTGCCAGCAGCTCCCGAGGGGGAACAGGAAATGAAAAACTGTTTTTT. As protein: CASSSRGGTGNEKLFF.

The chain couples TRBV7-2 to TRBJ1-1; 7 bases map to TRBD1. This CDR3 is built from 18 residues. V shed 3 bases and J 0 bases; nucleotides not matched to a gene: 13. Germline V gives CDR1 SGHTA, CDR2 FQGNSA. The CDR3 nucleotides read TGTGCCAGCAGCTTCCGGACAGGTGCCATGGGATTGAACACTGAAGCTTTCTTT. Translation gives CASSFRTGAMGLNTEAFF.

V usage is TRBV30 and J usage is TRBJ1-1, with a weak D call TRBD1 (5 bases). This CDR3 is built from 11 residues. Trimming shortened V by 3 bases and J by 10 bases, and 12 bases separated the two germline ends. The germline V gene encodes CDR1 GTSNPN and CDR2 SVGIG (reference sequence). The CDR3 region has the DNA TGTGCCTGGAGATCTGGGGGTGCAGCTTTCTTT. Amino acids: CAWRSGGAAFF.

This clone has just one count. The CDR3 nucleotides read TGTGCCAGCAGCTTTGGATCCCGGGAGTACTTC. This encodes CASSFGSREYF. The chain carries TRBV11-2 and TRBJ2-7; no reliable D call. The V end lost 3 bases, the J end lost 11 bases, and 11 bases lay between the germline ends. The germline V gene encodes CDR1 SGHAT and CDR2 FQNNGV. The CDR3 spans 11 residues.

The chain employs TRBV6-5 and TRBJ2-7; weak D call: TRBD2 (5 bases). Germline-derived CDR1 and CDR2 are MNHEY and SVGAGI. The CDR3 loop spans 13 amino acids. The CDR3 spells CASTYSGNHEQYV. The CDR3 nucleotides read TGTGCCAGCACTTACTCCGGGAATCACGAGCAGTACGTC.

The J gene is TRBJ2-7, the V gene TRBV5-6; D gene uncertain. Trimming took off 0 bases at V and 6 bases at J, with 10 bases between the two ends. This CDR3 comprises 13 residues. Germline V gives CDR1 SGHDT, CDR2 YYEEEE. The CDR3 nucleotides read TGTGCCAGCAGCTTGGGGCCACGGCGCGAGCAGTACGTC. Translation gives CASSLGPRREQYV.

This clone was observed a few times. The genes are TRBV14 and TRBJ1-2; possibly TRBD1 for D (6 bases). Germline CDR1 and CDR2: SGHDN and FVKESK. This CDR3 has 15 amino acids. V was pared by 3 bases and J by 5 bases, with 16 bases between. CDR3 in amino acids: CASSHDRGARYGYTF. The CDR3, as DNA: TGTGCCAGCAGCCACGACCGGGGGGCGCGGTATGGCTACACCTTC.

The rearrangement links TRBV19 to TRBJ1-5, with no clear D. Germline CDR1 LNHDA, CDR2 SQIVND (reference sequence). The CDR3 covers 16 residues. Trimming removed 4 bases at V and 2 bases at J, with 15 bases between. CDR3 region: CASSTNMRRGNQPQHF. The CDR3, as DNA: TGTGCCAGTAGTACCAACATGCGGAGAGGCAATCAGCCCCAGCATTTT.